One and the same sample provided the 32 T cell receptor beta chains below, sequenced in a study of naive and memory T cell subsets. Notes on the study in general: Possibly reflecting memory cells re-expressing CD45RA, a few larger clonotypes occurred in naive repertoires, especially CD8.

Nested alpha and beta constant-region primers with the SP2 primer drove four PCR rounds on ligated cDNA. TCRdb reprocessed the UMI-ligation and nested PCR reads with MiXCR, giving one entry per CDR3 protein. The sample includes approximately 250 distinct CDR3 sequences, under 70% seen only once; the top ten take roughly 15%. Their cognate antigens are unknown. Sequenced input: naive CD8+ T cells from blood. All receptors come from a human donor in good health.

As concerns this clonotype: This beta chain is a stray read from a library made for alpha chains; its abundance is not meaningful. This chain uses TRBV28 with TRBJ2-3; D may be TRBD2 (6 bases). This CDR3 spans 18 amino acids. Deletions cut 7 bases from V and 1 base from J, with 24 bases between. CDR1 MDHEN and CDR2 SYDVKM come from the germline V gene. In DNA form, the CDR3 reads TGTGCCAGCATTTCTTATCGGGGGACTCGATCAGGCACAGATACGCAGTATTTT. Encoded protein: CASISYRGTRSGTDTQYF.

Points on this clonotype: A junction boundary mismatches the germline segment, possibly from a read error. This beta chain is an unintended read in a library built for alpha chains; its size means little. This CDR3 reads CASSKTINEQLF. The CDR3 nucleotides are TGTGCCAGCTCCAAGACCATCAATGAGCAGTTATTC. This chain links TRBV6-2 or TRBV6-3 with TRBJ2-1; D is uncertain. The CDR3 contains 12 residues. Per the germline V gene, CDR1 is MNHEY and CDR2 is SVGEGT.

In regard to this clonotype: This beta chain is an unintended read in a library built for alpha chains; its size means little. The CDR3 protein is CASSQNLQGFGEKLFF. The CDR3 nucleotides are TGTGCCAGCAGCCAGAACCTGCAGGGTTTCGGTGAAAAACTGTTTTTT. The chain uses TRBV12-3 or TRBV12-4 and TRBJ1-4; D possibly corresponds to TRBD1 (5 bases). This CDR3 has 16 amino acids. The V end lost 6 bases, the J end lost 7 bases, and 21 bases lay between the germline ends.

A remark on this clonotype: The junction does not match germline at one end; this may be a read error. This beta chain turned up in a library designed for alpha chains; as an off-target read, its abundance says little. This chain links TRBV27 with TRBJ2-1; no definite D call. CDR1 MNHEY and CDR2 SMNVEV come from the germline V gene (reference sequence). The CDR3 spans 12 residues. The CDR3 reads CASSLLGNEQLF. CDR3 coding DNA: TGTGCCAGCAGTTTATTGGGAAATGAGCAGTTATTC.

With respect to this clonotype: This beta chain is a stray sequence in a library constructed for alpha chains; its clone size is not meaningful. The chain joins TRBV2 to TRBJ1-5; D may be TRBD1 (6 bases). Germline-derived CDR1 and CDR2 are SNHLY and FYNNEI. The CDR3 runs 14 residues. The V end lost 2 bases, the J end lost 8 bases, and 13 bases lay between the germline ends. Here the CDR3 reads CASSETGMGEPQHF. The CDR3 DNA follows: TGTGCCAGCAGTGAAACAGGGATGGGGGAGCCCCAGCATTTT.

Comment on this clonotype: This beta chain is a stray sequence in a library constructed for alpha chains; its clone size is not meaningful. This chain links TRBV7-9 with TRBJ1-1; D gene ambiguous. V dropped 7 bases and J dropped 4 bases, with 19 bases sitting between them. The CDR3 is made up of 15 amino acids. Looked up from germline, CDR1 is SEHNR and CDR2 is FQNEAQ (reference sequence). CDR3 sequence: CASTSGFPSGTEAFF. In DNA, the CDR3 is TGTGCCAGCACCTCTGGGTTCCCAAGCGGCACTGAAGCTTTCTTT.

Remarks on this clonotype: This beta chain lies outside the target of a library built for alpha chains; its clone size means little. V is TRBV18 and J is TRBJ1-2; D remains ambiguous. In germline, CDR1 is KGHSH, CDR2 LQKENI. V lost 6 bases and J lost 2, with 13 bases in between. The CDR3 runs to 14 residues. The CDR3 nucleotides read TGTGCCAGCTCTCGCGACACGGAAAACTATGGCTACACCTTC. Translation: CASSRDTENYGYTF.

As concerns this clonotype: The junction differs from germline at one of its ends, possibly a read error. For a library built for alpha chains, this beta chain is a stray read; little rests on its size. The chain links TRBV20-1 to TRBJ2-1; tentatively, D is TRBD2 (6 bases). There are 15 residues in the CDR3. CDR1 and CDR2 from the germline V gene are DFQATT and SNEGSKA (reference sequence). In DNA form, the CDR3 reads TGCAGTGCTAGATCAGGGCTAGCGACCTACAATGAGCAGTTATTC. This codes for CSARSGLATYNEQLF.

Of note for this clonotype: This beta chain represents an off-target read in a library built for alpha chains; its size is of limited meaning. The chain links TRBV12-3 or TRBV12-4 to TRBJ1-1; perhaps TRBD1 as D (5 bases). The V gene lost 4 bases and the J gene lost 1 base, with 7 bases spanning the gap. The CDR3 covers 13 residues. The CDR3 reads CASSWGWNTEAFF. The CDR3 DNA reads as TGTGCCAGCAGTTGGGGGTGGAACACTGAAGCTTTCTTT.

Points on this clonotype: The junction departs from the called germline gene at one end, perhaps through a read error. Since the library was made to target alpha chains, this beta chain is a stray read and its abundance is not meaningful. The chain uses TRBV6-5 and TRBJ2-1; 10 bases are shared with TRBD2. Germline V gene data show CDR1 as MNHEY and CDR2 as SVGAGI. The CDR3 spans 15 residues. This CDR3 reads CASSYASGSYNEQLF. CDR3 DNA sequence: TGTGCCAGCAGTTACGCTAGCGGGAGCTACAATGAGCAGTTATTC.

In the case of this clonotype: The library was designed around alpha chains, so this beta chain is a stray read whose abundance carries little weight. The rearrangement links TRBV20-1 to TRBJ1-4, with no clear D. The germline V and J ends were trimmed by 4 bases and 8 bases, with 8 bases remaining between them. Germline V CDR1 and CDR2: DFQATT, SNEGSKA (reference sequence). The CDR3 is 11 residues long. The CDR3 is CSATKAEKLFF. In nucleotides, the CDR3 is TGCAGTGCTACGAAGGCAGAAAAACTGTTTTTT.

Concerning this clonotype itself: This beta chain lies outside the target of a library built for alpha chains; its clone size means little. The rearrangement links TRBV7-2 to TRBJ1-1; D call uncertain. Trimming stripped 3 bases from V and 8 bases from J, with 10 bases between. CDR1 and CDR2 (germline): SGHTA, FQGNSA. This CDR3 spans 12 amino acids. This CDR3 reads CASSLDRREAFF. The CDR3 DNA sequence: TGTGCCAGCAGCTTGGATAGACGGGAAGCTTTCTTT.

Points on this clonotype: This beta chain lies outside the target of a library built for alpha chains; its clone size means little. The chain uses TRBV6-2 or TRBV6-3 and TRBJ2-6; tentatively, D is TRBD1 or TRBD2 (5 bases each). The CDR3 totals 16 residues. Germline V gene sequence: CDR1 MNHEY, CDR2 SVGEGT. V lost 10 bases to trimming and J lost 2 bases, with 18 bases between them. This CDR3 reads CAITKGTSAGANVLTF. CDR3 in DNA: TGTGCCATCACGAAGGGGACGTCGGCTGGGGCCAACGTCCTGACTTTC.

About this clonotype: This beta chain was picked up by a library intended for alpha chains and is off target, so its count carries little meaning. The J gene is TRBJ2-5, the V gene TRBV30; TRBD2 might be the D (6 bases). The V end was cut by 3 bases, the J end by 3 bases, with 11 bases between. Germline V lookup: CDR1 GTSNPN, CDR2 SVGIG (reference sequence). This CDR3 region has 13 residues. The CDR3, as DNA: TGTGCCTGGAGCCCAGGGACTGAAGAGACCCAGTACTTC. Translated: CAWSPGTEETQYF. The full variable domain, rest sourced from reference TRBV30 and TRBJ2-5, is SQTIHQWPATLVQPVGSPLSLECTVEGTSNPNLYWYRQAAGRGLQLLFYSVGIGQISSEVPQNLSASRPQDRQFILSSKKLLLSDSGFYLCAWSPGTEETQYFGPGTRLLVL.

For this clonotype: This beta chain is an off-target read within a library intended for alpha chains, so its frequency means little. The chain employs TRBV18 and TRBJ2-5, with 10 bases matching TRBD1. This CDR3 has 16 residues. V lost 3 bases, J lost 4 bases, and 8 bases stayed unmatched. Germline CDR1 KGHSH, CDR2 LQKENI. In DNA, the CDR3 is TGTGCCAGCTCACCGGGGAGACAGGGGGCGAGAGAGACCCAGTACTTC. Its protein is CASSPGRQGARETQYF.

This clonotype was detected only once. This beta chain appears as a stray read in a library generated for alpha chains; its size is not informative. The chain is built from TRBV6-5 and TRBJ2-5; D gene uncertain. In germline, CDR1 is MNHEY, CDR2 SVGAGI. V lost 3 bases and J lost 5, with 10 bases in between. This CDR3 comprises 13 residues. The CDR3 sequence is CASSYGSGETQYF. CDR3 DNA: TGTGCCAGCAGTTATGGGTCGGGCGAGACCCAGTACTTC.

This clonotype was detected a few times. This beta chain was picked up by a library intended for alpha chains and is off target, so its count carries little meaning. This chain connects TRBV20-1 to TRBJ2-1, with D possibly matching TRBD1 (6 bases). Germline loops: CDR1 DFQATT, CDR2 SNEGSKA (reference sequence). V lost 6 bases and J 7 bases, leaving 19 bases between the germline ends. The CDR3 extends over 14 amino acids. CDR3 DNA: TGCAGTGCCCAGATGGGGGCCCCGCGGAATGAGCAGTTCTTC. As protein: CSAQMGAPRNEQFF.

On this clonotype itself: The library was built for alpha chains, so this beta chain is an off-target read and its size means little. This chain connects TRBV7-8 to TRBJ2-3; either TRBD1 or TRBD2 may supply D (5 bases each). CDR3 length: 14 amino acids. Germline V gene sequence: CDR1 SGHVS, CDR2 FQNEAQ. Trimming cost V 0 bases and J 4 bases, with 8 bases left between them. The CDR3 reads CASSLAGASDTQYF. The CDR3 region has the DNA TGTGCCAGCAGCTTAGCCGGGGCTTCAGATACGCAGTATTTT.

Comments on this clonotype: This beta chain is off target for a library built for alpha chains, so its abundance means little. This chain connects TRBV4-3 to TRBJ1-2, with D unresolved. The V gene's germline CDR1 is LGHNA and CDR2 YSLEER. Trimming took off 1 base at V and 4 bases at J, with 13 bases between the two ends. The CDR3 sequence is 15 residues long. CDR3 residues: CASSQVSARIYGYTF. The CDR3 region has the DNA TGCGCCAGCAGCCAAGTTTCGGCCAGGATCTATGGCTACACCTTC.

For this clonotype: With the library built for alpha chains, this beta chain is off target and its frequency is not meaningful. The rearrangement uses TRBV18 and TRBJ2-1; 7 nucleotides line up with TRBD1. Trimming cost V 0 bases and J 5 bases; bases outside gene matches: 19. The CDR3 runs to 20 residues. CDR1 is KGHSH and CDR2 is LQKENI in the germline V gene. DNA of the CDR3: TGTGCCAGCTCACCACCGAGATCGGGACAGCCCTTATTATCCAACAATGAGCAGTTCTTC. Protein product: CASSPPRSGQPLLSNNEQFF.

Regarding this clonotype: Being off target in a library aimed at alpha chains, this beta chain has a size of little meaning. The chain employs TRBV10-3 and TRBJ2-3; no reliable D call. The germline V gene has CDR1 ENHRY and CDR2 SYGVKD. The CDR3 extends over 12 amino acids. Trimming removed 5 bases at V and 1 base at J, with 4 bases between. In nucleotides, the CDR3 is TGTGCCATCAGTAGGGGCACAGATACGCAGTATTTT. Protein: CAISRGTDTQYF.

Turning to this clonotype: The size of this beta chain means little, since it is a stray read in a library made for alpha chains. The gene calls are TRBV7-9 and TRBJ2-5; a possible D gene is TRBD2 (6 bases). The V end lost 9 bases, the J end lost 3 bases, and 14 bases lay between the germline ends. The CDR3 is 13 residues long. Germline assignment: CDR1 SEHNR and CDR2 FQNEAQ (reference sequence). The CDR3 nucleotides read TGTGCCAGTCGTGGACGGGGGAAAGAGACCCAGTACTTC. It translates to CASRGRGKETQYF. The full variable domain, with the rest looked up from reference TRBV7-9 and TRBJ2-5, is DTGVSQNPRHKITKRGQNVTFRCDPISEHNRLYWYRQTLGQGPEFLTYFQNEAQLEKSRLLSDRFSAERPKGSFSTLEIQRTEQGDSAMYLCASRGRGKETQYFGPGTRLLVL.

As concerns this clonotype: This beta chain is off target for a library built for alpha chains, so its abundance means little. This chain uses TRBV6-2 or TRBV6-3 with TRBJ1-2; D may be TRBD1 (5 bases). Germline lookup yields CDR1 MNHEY and CDR2 SVGEGT. V was cut by 4 bases and J by 4 bases, with 19 bases left in between. The CDR3 runs 16 residues. This CDR3 is CASSSQDRHQLYGYTF. The CDR3 bases are TGTGCCAGCAGTTCTCAAGACAGACACCAGCTCTATGGCTACACCTTC.

On this clonotype: Within a library made for alpha chains, this beta chain is off target, and its count is uninformative. The chain joins TRBV5-6 to TRBJ1-5; D unclear. Looked up from germline, CDR1 is SGHDT and CDR2 is YYEEEE. The CDR3 loop spans 12 amino acids. Trimming cost V 0 bases and J 3 bases, with 1 base left between them. Here the CDR3 reads CASSLVNQPQHF. The CDR3 DNA sequence: TGTGCCAGCAGCTTGGTCAATCAGCCCCAGCATTTT.

This clonotype was found a few times. This beta chain came through as a stray read in a library set up for alpha chains, and its size says little. This chain joins TRBV12-3 or TRBV12-4 and TRBJ1-2; 7 bases match TRBD1. With 3 bases clipped from V and 3 bases from J, the junction kept 10 bases outside the gene matches. CDR3 length: 16 amino acids. The CDR3 DNA reads as TGTGCCAGCAGTTTCCCCTCCAGACAGGGCCACTATGGCTACACCTTC. Amino acids: CASSFPSRQGHYGYTF.

For this clonotype: Being off target in a library aimed at alpha chains, this beta chain has a size of little meaning. The genes are TRBV19 and TRBJ2-5; D is undetermined. The CDR3 is 12 residues long. The ends were cut back, 4 bases at V and 5 bases at J, with 8 bases in the middle. Germline V gene lookup returns CDR1 LNHDA and CDR2 SQIVND (reference sequence). The CDR3 protein is CASSNIAETQYF. CDR3 coding DNA: TGTGCCAGTAGTAACATCGCGGAGACCCAGTACTTC.

For this clonotype: One junction end disagrees with the germline gene, perhaps due to a read error. This beta chain is off target for a library built for alpha chains, so its abundance means little. The chain is built from TRBV7-2 and TRBJ2-1; 11 nucleotides match TRBD1. The CDR3 is 16 residues long. Germline CDR1 SGHTA, CDR2 FQGNSA. CDR3 sequence reads: CASSLGGQGAYNEQLF. The CDR3 bases are TGTGCCAGCAGCTTGGGCGGACAGGGGGCCTACAATGAGCAGTTATTC.

This clonotype has only a few counts. Within a library made for alpha chains, this beta chain is off target, and its count is uninformative. The rearrangement links TRBV20-1 to TRBJ2-5; no reliable D call. Trimming stripped 1 base from V and 2 bases from J, with 11 bases between. The germline CDR1 and CDR2 sequences are DFQATT and SNEGSKA (reference sequence). This CDR3 comprises 14 residues. In nucleotides, the CDR3 is TGCAGTGCTAGAGTAACAGCTCCTCAAGAGACCCAGTACTTC. Translating gives CSARVTAPQETQYF.

A word on this clonotype: This beta chain represents an off-target read in a library built for alpha chains; its size is of limited meaning. The rearrangement uses TRBV20-1 and TRBJ2-1; D remains ambiguous. The ends were cut back, 0 bases at V and 4 bases at J, with 13 bases in the middle. The germline V gene has CDR1 DFQATT and CDR2 SNEGSKA (reference sequence). This CDR3 is 15 amino acids long. The CDR3 is CSARDIGGWYNEQFF. In DNA, the CDR3 is TGCAGTGCTAGAGATATAGGCGGTTGGTACAATGAGCAGTTCTTC.

Of note for this clonotype: This beta chain is off target for a library built for alpha chains, so its abundance means little. The chain has TRBV5-6 and TRBJ2-5; 7 nucleotides line up with TRBD1. The V segment lost 6 bases and the J segment 5 bases; nucleotides outside the gene matches: 13. Germline loops: CDR1 SGHDT, CDR2 YYEEEE. The CDR3 sequence is 15 residues long. CDR3 protein: CASIMRGGGSETQYF. The CDR3 DNA sequence: TGTGCCAGCATCATGAGAGGGGGCGGGTCGGAGACCCAGTACTTC.

This clonotype turned up a few times. A library prepared for alpha chains yielded this beta chain as an off-target read; its size is of little meaning. The rearrangement links TRBV18 to TRBJ2-3; possible D gene TRBD1, 5 bases. This CDR3 has 15 amino acids. Trimming pared 6 bases from V and 4 bases from J, leaving 17 bases between. Germline CDR1 KGHSH, CDR2 LQKENI. The CDR3: CASSPDIISADTQYF. In DNA form, the CDR3 reads TGTGCCAGCTCGCCGGACATAATCAGTGCAGATACGCAGTATTTT.

This clonotype showed up just a few times. This beta chain was picked up by a library intended for alpha chains and is off target, so its count carries little meaning. The chain couples TRBV12-3 or TRBV12-4 to TRBJ1-2; D remains unclear. V lost 3 bases and J lost 8, with 19 bases in between. The length of the CDR3 is 15 residues. The chain's CDR3 is CASSFFVLGLGGYTF. The CDR3 bases are TGTGCCAGCAGTTTTTTTGTACTAGGTCTCGGCGGCTACACCTTC.